Presented here are 30 T cell receptor beta chains from one specimen sequenced in a study of shared clonotypes between healthy human individuals. Assay: immunoSEQ multiplex PCR; the TCRdb copy retains only in-frame clones and omits some. The sample lists roughly 500,000 clones; about three quarters were seen once. The sequencing input was PBMCs. The receptor set was obtained from a woman aged 35 to 49 in good health. Some clones in this sample may be carry-over from other donors' samples.

This chain joins TRBV30 and TRBJ1-5, with 8 bases matching TRBD1. Trimming took 2 bases from V and 5 from J; bases not matched to a gene: 2. The V gene's germline CDR1 is GTSNPN and CDR2 SVGIG (reference sequence). The CDR3 contains 13 residues. DNA for the CDR3: TGTGCCTGGAGTACGGACAGGGATCAGCCCCAGCATTTT. This encodes CAWSTDRDQPQHF. Using reference TRBV30 and TRBJ1-5 for the parts outside the CDR3, the full variable domain is SQTIHQWPATLVQPVGSPLSLECTVEGTSNPNLYWYRQAAGRGLQLLFYSVGIGQISSEVPQNLSASRPQDRQFILSSKKLLLSDSGFYLCAWSTDRDQPQHFGDGTRLSIL.

The CDR3 spells CASSLSRGGNEAFF. CDR3 sequence (DNA): TGTGCCAGCAGTTTATCGAGGGGGGGCAATGAAGCTTTCTTT. The V call is TRBV27, the J call TRBJ1-1; TRBD1 is a possible D gene (6 bases). CDR1 is MNHEY, CDR2 SMNVEV, per germline (reference sequence). The V end was cut by 0 bases, the J end by 7 bases, with 12 bases between. CDR3 size: 14 residues.

V is TRBV19 and J is TRBJ2-7; TRBD2 agrees at 15 bases. The V segment lost 3 bases and the J segment 4 bases; nucleotides outside the gene matches: 1. CDR1 LNHDA and CDR2 SQIVND come from the germline V gene (reference sequence). The CDR3 spans 15 residues. The CDR3 spells CASSIGTSGRYEQYF. The DNA of the CDR3 is TGTGCCAGTAGTATCGGGACTAGCGGGAGGTACGAGCAGTACTTC. The variable domain in full, completed from reference TRBV19 and TRBJ2-7, reads DGGITQSPKYLFRKEGQNVTLSCEQNLNHDAMYWYRQDPGQGLRLIYYSQIVNDFQKGDIAEGYSVSREKKESFPLTVTSAQKNPTAFYLCASSIGTSGRYEQYFGPGTRLTVT.

The chain links TRBV29-1 to TRBJ2-3, with 8 bases lining up with TRBD1. Germline CDR1 and CDR2: SQVTM and ANQGSEA. CDR3 size: 14 residues. V trimming: 3 bases; J trimming: 2 bases; junction bases outside the gene matches: 4. The CDR3 coding sequence is TGCAGCGTTGATCAGGGGGCTATCACAGATACGCAGTATTTT. This translates into CSVDQGAITDTQYF.

This clone has a handful of counts. The sample contains more than one DNA sequence encoding this CDR3. The chain carries TRBV28 and TRBJ1-1; D ambiguous. Germline CDR1 and CDR2: MDHEN and SYDVKM. The CDR3 is made up of 12 amino acids. Trimming left V 2 bases short and J 0 bases short, with 1 base between. The CDR3: CASSLLNTEAFF. CDR3 nucleotides: TGTGCCAGCAGTTTACTGAACACTGAAGCTTTCTTT.

This clone was found once. The V gene is TRBV5-1, the J gene TRBJ2-1; 7 nucleotides align to TRBD2. V was clipped by 2 bases and J by 7 bases; unmatched bases: 12. Germline V gene lookup returns CDR1 SGHRS and CDR2 YFSETQ. The CDR3 contains 16 residues. The CDR3 coding sequence is TGCGCCAGCAGCTTAACTAGCGACGGATCTTGGAATGAGCAGTTCTTC. It specifies CASSLTSDGSWNEQFF.

At least ten counts were recorded for this clone. Other nucleotide sequences in the sample specify the same CDR3. The chain recombines TRBV7-9 with TRBJ2-1, with 13 bases lining up with TRBD2. V was clipped by 5 bases and J by 8 bases; unmatched bases: 6. This CDR3 comprises 15 residues. The germline V gene has CDR1 SEHNR and CDR2 FQNEAQ (reference sequence). CDR3 sequence reads: CASSQRTSGSDEQFF. CDR3 nucleotide sequence: TGTGCCAGCAGCCAAAGGACTAGCGGGAGCGATGAGCAGTTCTTC.

This chain connects TRBV29-1 to TRBJ2-1; D not resolved. Germline CDR1 and CDR2: SQVTM and ANQGSEA. V shed 3 bases and J shed 0 bases, with 6 bases lying between them. CDR3 size: 13 residues. CDR3 protein: CSVESVSYNEQFF. CDR3 nucleotides: TGCAGCGTTGAGTCAGTCTCCTACAATGAGCAGTTCTTC.

This chain uses TRBV7-9 with TRBJ1-5; D remains unclear. From germline, CDR1 is SEHNR and CDR2 FQNEAQ (reference sequence). V lost 1 base and J 4 bases, leaving 8 bases between the germline ends. The CDR3 is made up of 14 amino acids. The chain's CDR3 is CASSLENANQPQHF. In DNA, the CDR3 is TGTGCCAGCAGCTTAGAGAACGCGAATCAGCCCCAGCATTTT. The whole variable domain, filled in from reference TRBV7-9 and TRBJ1-5, reads DTGVSQNPRHKITKRGQNVTFRCDPISEHNRLYWYRQTLGQGPEFLTYFQNEAQLEKSRLLSDRFSAERPKGSFSTLEIQRTEQGDSAMYLCASSLENANQPQHFGDGTRLSIL.

The gene calls are TRBV5-4 and TRBJ1-4, with D possibly TRBD1 on 5 matching bases. This CDR3 has 15 residues. Per germline, CDR1 SGHNT and CDR2 YYREEE (reference sequence). The V and J ends lost 0 bases and 5 bases respectively, with 11 bases between them. The CDR3 sequence is CASSLGQGGNEKLFF. In nucleotides, the CDR3 is TGTGCCAGCAGCTTGGGGCAGGGAGGGAATGAAAAACTGTTTTTT.

The V call is TRBV11-2, the J call TRBJ1-3; 7 bases match TRBD1. Losses at the gene ends were 7 bases for V and 5 bases for J; bases not matched to a gene: 11. CDR3 length equals 15 residues. The germline CDR1 and CDR2 sequences are SGHAT and FQNNGV. CDR3 in amino acids: CASTPTGSRRNTIYF. The CDR3 DNA follows: TGTGCCAGCACCCCGACAGGGTCGCGGAGAAACACCATATATTTT.

The V and J genes are TRBV7-8 and TRBJ2-5; perhaps TRBD2 as D (7 bases). The CDR3 has 16 amino acids. V gave up 7 bases and J gave up 5 bases, with 23 bases separating them. Germline CDR1 and CDR2: SGHVS and FQNEAQ. The CDR3 region is CASNTGGGGPGETQYF. The CDR3 DNA sequence: TGTGCCAGCAACACCGGAGGGGGAGGGCCGGGGGAGACCCAGTACTTC.

This clone is a singleton in its sample. The chain employs TRBV27 and TRBJ2-7; the D gene is possibly TRBD1 (6 bases). CDR3 size: 13 residues. The germline CDR1 and CDR2 sequences are MNHEY and SMNVEV (reference sequence). Deletions cut 8 bases from V and 4 bases from J, with 15 bases between. CDR3 sequence (DNA): TGTGCCAGCCGGTTGACAGGAACTTACGAGCAGTACTTC. Translating it yields CASRLTGTYEQYF.

This clone was seen just once. One junction end disagrees with the germline gene, perhaps due to a read error. The CDR3 spells CATSWGRRNTGELFF. The DNA of the CDR3 is TGTGCCACCAGTTGGGGGCGCAGGAACACCGGGGAGCTGTTTTTT. The chain employs TRBV28 and TRBJ2-2, with TRBD1 as a possible D gene (6 bases). The CDR3 has 15 amino acids. The germline CDR1 and CDR2 sequences are MDHEN and SYDVKM.

This clone has only a few counts. CDR3 loop: CASSRGGTSGRNEQFF. CDR3 bases: TGTGCCAGCAGCCGCGGAGGGACTAGCGGGAGGAATGAGCAGTTCTTC. The chain combines TRBV7-9 with TRBJ2-1, with 15 bases identical to TRBD2. This CDR3 has 16 amino acids. Losses at the gene ends were 5 bases for V and 7 bases for J; bases not matched to a gene: 6. From germline, CDR1 is SEHNR and CDR2 FQNEAQ (reference sequence).

Ten or more counts support this clone. V and J are TRBV6-4 and TRBJ2-3, with 9 bases matching TRBD2. CDR3 size: 15 residues. Losses at the gene ends were 3 bases for V and 1 base for J; bases not matched to a gene: 2. Germline V lookup: CDR1 MRHNA, CDR2 SNTAGT. CDR3 nucleotide sequence: TGTGCCAGCAGTGAGGCGGGAGGGGGCACAGATACGCAGTATTTT. It encodes CASSEAGGGTDTQYF.

The rearrangement joins TRBV19 to TRBJ1-1, with unresolved D. Germline V gene data show CDR1 as LNHDA and CDR2 as SQIVND (reference sequence). Trimming left V 2 bases short and J 0 bases short, with 7 bases between. CDR3 length equals 14 residues. The CDR3 DNA reads as TGTGCCAGTAGTATAAGGAGGATGAACACTGAAGCTTTCTTT. As protein: CASSIRRMNTEAFF.

This clone turned up a few times. The chain is built from TRBV19 and TRBJ2-1, with 8 nucleotides matching TRBD2. The germline gives CDR1 LNHDA, CDR2 SQIVND (reference sequence). J gave up 7 bases and V 7 bases, and 9 bases lay outside the gene matches. CDR3 length equals 14 residues. The CDR3 coding sequence is TGTGCCAGTAAACTAGCGGTACAGACGAATGAGCAGTTCTTC. Protein product: CASKLAVQTNEQFF.

The rearrangement uses TRBV18 and TRBJ2-1; the D is unclear. CDR1 is KGHSH, CDR2 LQKENI, per germline. V lost 2 bases to trimming and J lost 1 base, with 12 bases between them. The CDR3 sequence is 16 residues long. CDR3 residues: CASSPTASGSYNEQFF. The CDR3 nucleotides are TGTGCCAGCTCACCAACGGCTAGTGGATCCTACAATGAGCAGTTCTTC.

J is TRBJ2-7 and V is TRBV10-3; D remains unclear. The CDR3 contains 13 residues. The germline V and J ends were trimmed by 4 bases and 2 bases, with 9 bases remaining between them. Germline CDR1 ENHRY, CDR2 SYGVKD. CDR3 loop: CAISVEGTYEQYF. DNA of the CDR3: TGTGCCATCAGTGTCGAAGGGACCTACGAGCAGTACTTC.

J is TRBJ1-1 and V is TRBV25-1, with D tentatively TRBD1 (5 bases). The germline V and J ends were trimmed by 2 bases and 11 bases, with 9 bases remaining between them. Germline V lookup: CDR1 MGHDK, CDR2 SYGVNS. This CDR3 has 11 residues. CDR3 protein: CASSEQGAAFF. The DNA for the CDR3 is TGTGCCAGCAGTGAACAGGGAGCGGCTTTCTTT.

This clone was observed a single time. This chain links TRBV4-2 with TRBJ1-5; 9 bases agree with TRBD1. The CDR3 has 16 residues. In germline, CDR1 is LGHNA, CDR2 YNFKEQ. Unmatched junction bases numbered 4, after V lost 0 bases and J lost 4 bases. The CDR3 protein is CASSQEGGQGNQPQHF. Here the CDR3 DNA reads TGTGCCAGCAGCCAAGAAGGGGGACAGGGAAATCAGCCCCAGCATTTT.

The V gene is TRBV7-2, the J gene TRBJ2-3; TRBD2 matches at 7 bases. After removal of 0 bases from V and 5 bases from J, the junction contained 2 bases not matched to a gene. The germline V gene has CDR1 SGHTA and CDR2 FQGNSA. The CDR3 totals 14 residues. DNA of the CDR3: TGTGCCAGCAGCTTAGCCAGCGGGATAGATACGCAGTATTTT. Encoded protein: CASSLASGIDTQYF.

This chain uses TRBV30 with TRBJ2-3; D may be TRBD2 (5 bases). Trimming took off 3 bases at V and 4 bases at J, with 14 bases between the two ends. The CDR3 sequence is 14 residues long. Per germline, CDR1 GTSNPN and CDR2 SVGIG (reference sequence). The CDR3: CAWRPGMRADTQYF. The DNA of the CDR3 is TGTGCCTGGAGGCCAGGCATGAGGGCAGATACGCAGTATTTT.

Concerning this clone itself: A much more abundant neighbour one base away suggests this may be a read error. This rearrangement joins TRBV30 to TRBJ1-1, with unresolved D. Germline V lookup: CDR1 GTSNPN, CDR2 SVGIG (reference sequence). Trimming cost V 1 base and J 1 base, with 7 bases left between them. The CDR3 totals 13 residues. DNA of the CDR3: TGTGCCTGGAGTGGGGATACGAACACTGAAGCTTTCTTT. This encodes CAWSGDTNTEAFF.

This chain connects TRBV7-9 to TRBJ2-1, with 8 bases lining up with TRBD2. After removal of 2 bases from V and 3 bases from J, the junction contained 6 bases not matched to a gene. Germline lookup yields CDR1 SEHNR and CDR2 FQNEAQ (reference sequence). The CDR3 runs 16 residues. The DNA for the CDR3 is TGTGCCAGCAGCTTATTAGGGACTAGTATCTACAATGAGCAGTTCTTC. This codes for CASSLLGTSIYNEQFF.

This clone has a single count. This chain links TRBV30 with TRBJ2-5; D unresolved. Per germline, CDR1 GTSNPN and CDR2 SVGIG (reference sequence). The CDR3 extends over 12 amino acids. V lost 7 bases, J lost 11 bases, and 20 bases lay in between. DNA for the CDR3: TGTGCCTATCAAGCGAGTCCTTTGGAGCAGTACTTC. Amino acid sequence: CAYQASPLEQYF.

CDR3 in amino acids: CASSLRGRGANTEAFF. Here the CDR3 DNA reads TGTGCCAGCAGTTTAAGGGGCAGGGGGGCGAACACTGAAGCTTTCTTT. The chain recombines TRBV28 with TRBJ1-1, with 7 positions matching TRBD1. After removal of 2 bases from V and 1 base from J, the junction contained 7 bases not matched to a gene. CDR3 length: 16 amino acids. Germline CDR1 reads MDHEN; CDR2 reads SYDVKM. Variable domain in full (rest from reference TRBV28 and TRBJ1-1): DVKVTQSSRYLVKRTGEKVFLECVQDMDHENMFWYRQDPGLGLRLIYFSYDVKMKEKGDIPEGYSVSREKKERFSLILESASTNQTSMYLCASSLRGRGANTEAFFGQGTRLTVV.

The chain is built from TRBV7-2 and TRBJ2-1; 12 bases map to TRBD2. Germline assignment: CDR1 SGHTA and CDR2 FQGNSA. This CDR3 contains 15 residues. With V trimmed by 2 bases and J by 8 bases, 4 bases remained unmatched. The CDR3 here is CASSLLAGGPDEQFF. The CDR3 bases are TGTGCCAGCAGCTTACTAGCGGGAGGGCCTGATGAGCAGTTCTTC.

J is TRBJ2-1 and V is TRBV5-4; tentative D call: TRBD2 (5 bases). CDR3 size: 14 residues. Germline values: CDR1 SGHNT, CDR2 YYREEE (reference sequence). The ends were cut back, 0 bases at V and 9 bases at J, with 13 bases in the middle. The CDR3 coding sequence is TGTGCCAGCAGCTTGGGGGTGGGAGAACTTGAGCAGTTCTTC. Encoded protein: CASSLGVGELEQFF. The full variable domain, its missing parts supplied by reference TRBV5-4 and TRBJ2-1, is ETGVTQSPTHLIKTRGQQVTLRCSSQSGHNTVSWYQQALGQGPQFIFQYYREEENGRGNFPPRFSGLQFPNYSSELNVNALELDDSALYLCASSLGVGELEQFFGPGTRLTVL.